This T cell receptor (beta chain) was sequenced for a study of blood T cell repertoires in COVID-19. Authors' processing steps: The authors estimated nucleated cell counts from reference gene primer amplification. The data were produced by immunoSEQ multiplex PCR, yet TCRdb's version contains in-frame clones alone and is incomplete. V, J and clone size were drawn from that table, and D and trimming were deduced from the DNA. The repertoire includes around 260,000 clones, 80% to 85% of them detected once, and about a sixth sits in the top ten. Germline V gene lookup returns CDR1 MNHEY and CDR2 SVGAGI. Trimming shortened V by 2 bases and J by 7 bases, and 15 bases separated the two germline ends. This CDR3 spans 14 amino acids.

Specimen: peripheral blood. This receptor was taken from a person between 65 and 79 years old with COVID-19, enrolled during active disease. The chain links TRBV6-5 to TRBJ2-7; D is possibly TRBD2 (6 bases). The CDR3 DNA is TGTGCCAGCAGTTACGGGCGACGACGGGAGGAGCAGTACTTC. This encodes CASSYGRRREEQYF.